The clone carrying this T cell receptor beta chain was seen at least ten times. The antigen remains unidentified. From germline, CDR1 is MNHNY and CDR2 SVGAGI (reference sequence). The CDR3 consists of 14 residues. Germline trimming cut 5 bases from V and 2 bases from J; bases unmatched to any gene: 4. The record originates from a study of early T cells in non-severe SARS-CoV-2 infection. Background on the study: The study sequenced bulk RNA from unsorted whole blood, with chains unpaired.

General study points: Private and CD4 specificities were missed by VDJdb matching, skewed to anti-spike CD8.

TCRdb itself ran the 5' RACE reads through MiXCR, one entry per CDR3 protein. The sample lists some 78,000 distinct CDR3 sequences, about 13% seen once, with about 6.1% in the top ten. The TCR comes from an adult who was a healthcare worker with PCR-confirmed SARS-CoV-2 infection or an uninfected control (not recorded which). The chain uses TRBV6-6 and TRBJ2-7; 9 bases are a match to TRBD1. Source material: whole blood. The CDR3 coding sequence is TGTGCCAGCAGTACAGGGGGCAGCGCCTACGAGCAGTACTTC. This gives the protein CASSTGGSAYEQYF.